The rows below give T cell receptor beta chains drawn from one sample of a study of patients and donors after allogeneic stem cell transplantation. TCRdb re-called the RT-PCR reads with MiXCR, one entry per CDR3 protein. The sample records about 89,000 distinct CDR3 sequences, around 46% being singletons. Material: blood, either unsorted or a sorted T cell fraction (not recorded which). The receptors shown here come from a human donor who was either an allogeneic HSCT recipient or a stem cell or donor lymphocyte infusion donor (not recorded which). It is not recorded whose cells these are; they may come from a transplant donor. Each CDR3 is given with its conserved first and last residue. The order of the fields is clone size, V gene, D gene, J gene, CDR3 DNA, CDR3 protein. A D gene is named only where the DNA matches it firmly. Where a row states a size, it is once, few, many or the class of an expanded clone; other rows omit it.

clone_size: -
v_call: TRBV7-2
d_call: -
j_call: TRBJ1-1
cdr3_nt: TGTGCCAGCAGTCCGGGGGGGCACACTGAAGCTTTCTTT
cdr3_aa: CASSPGGHTEAFF

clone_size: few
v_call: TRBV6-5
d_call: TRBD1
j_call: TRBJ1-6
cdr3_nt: TGTGCCAGCAGTCCCCGACAGGGGGCGAGGTCACCCCTCCACTTT
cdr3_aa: CASSPRQGARSPLHF

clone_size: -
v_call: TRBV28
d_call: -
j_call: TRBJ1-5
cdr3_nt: TGTGCCAGCAGGACAGATAGCAATCAGCCCCAGCATTTT
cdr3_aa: CASRTDSNQPQHF

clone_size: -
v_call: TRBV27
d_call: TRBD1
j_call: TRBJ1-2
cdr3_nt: TGTGCCAGCAGTTTCGACAGGGTCTATGGCTACACCTTC
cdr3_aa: CASSFDRVYGYTF

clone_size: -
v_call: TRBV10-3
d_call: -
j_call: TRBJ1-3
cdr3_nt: TGTGCCATCAGTGAGTTTCTTGACCAGGGCTCTAGAAACACCATATATTTT
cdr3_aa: CAISEFLDQGSRNTIYF

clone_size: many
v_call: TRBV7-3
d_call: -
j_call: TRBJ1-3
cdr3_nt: TGTGCCAGCAGCTTAGGCTCTGGAAACACCATATATTTT
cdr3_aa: CASSLGSGNTIYF

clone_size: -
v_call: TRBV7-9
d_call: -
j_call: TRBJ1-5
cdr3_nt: TGTGCCAGCAGCCCTCAGGCCAATCAGCCCCAGCATTTT
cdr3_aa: CASSPQANQPQHF

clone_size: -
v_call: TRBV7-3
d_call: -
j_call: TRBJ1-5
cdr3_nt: TGTGCCACCCAACCCAAGGGCAGCAATCAGCCCCAGCATTTT
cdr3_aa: CATQPKGSNQPQHF

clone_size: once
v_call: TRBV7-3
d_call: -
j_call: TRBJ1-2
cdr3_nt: TGTGCCAGTGGTGGTCTTGCCCAGGGTGGCTACACCTTC
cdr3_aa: CASGGLAQGGYTF

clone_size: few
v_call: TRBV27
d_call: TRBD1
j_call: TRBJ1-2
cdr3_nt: TGTGCCAGCGGGACAGGCAACTATGGCTACACCTTC
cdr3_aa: CASGTGNYGYTF

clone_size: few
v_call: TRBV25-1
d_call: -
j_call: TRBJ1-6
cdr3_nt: TGTGCCAGCAGTGGACCTACAGATTATAATTCACCCCTCCACTTT
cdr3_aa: CASSGPTDYNSPLHF

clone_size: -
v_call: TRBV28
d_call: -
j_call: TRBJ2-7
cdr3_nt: TGTGCCAGCAGTCCCCCCCCCCGCTCCTACGAGCAGTACTTC
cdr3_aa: CASSPPPRSYEQYF

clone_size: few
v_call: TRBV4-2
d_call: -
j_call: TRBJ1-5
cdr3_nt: TGTGCCAGCAGCCAAGGGGGGGTTAATTTAGCTCAGCCCCAGCATTTT
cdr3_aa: CASSQGGVNLAQPQHF

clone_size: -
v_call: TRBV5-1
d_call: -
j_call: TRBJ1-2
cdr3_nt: TGCGCCAGCAGCTTGGATTTGTCTGAAGCCTATGGCTACACCTTC
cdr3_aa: CASSLDLSEAYGYTF

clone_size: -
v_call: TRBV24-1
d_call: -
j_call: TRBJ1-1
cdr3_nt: TGTGCCACCAGTGATTTAGGGGCTGAAGCTTTCTTT
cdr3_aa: CATSDLGAEAFF

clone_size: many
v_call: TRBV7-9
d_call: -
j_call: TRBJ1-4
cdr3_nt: TGTGCCAGCAGCTCCCGAGACGGAACTAATGAAAAACTGTTTTTT
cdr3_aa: CASSSRDGTNEKLFF

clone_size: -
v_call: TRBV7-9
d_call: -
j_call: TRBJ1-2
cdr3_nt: TGTGCCAGCAGCTTCCCACAGGGTTCCTATGGCTACACCTTC
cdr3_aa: CASSFPQGSYGYTF

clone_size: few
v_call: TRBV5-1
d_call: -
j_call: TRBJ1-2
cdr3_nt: TGCGCCAGCAGCTTGGAACATCCCTATGGCTACACCTTC
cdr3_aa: CASSLEHPYGYTF

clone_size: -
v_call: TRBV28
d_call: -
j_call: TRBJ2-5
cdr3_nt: TGTGCCAGCAGCGAACCCCGGACACCAACTCAAGAGACCCAGTACTTC
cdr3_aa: CASSEPRTPTQETQYF

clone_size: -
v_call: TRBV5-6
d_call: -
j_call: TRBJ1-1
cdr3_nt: TGTGCCAGCACCACCTCCGGGGGAGGCACTGAAGCTTTCTTT
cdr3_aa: CASTTSGGGTEAFF

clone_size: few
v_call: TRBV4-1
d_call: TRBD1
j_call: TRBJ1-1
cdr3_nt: TGCGCCAGCAGCCAAGAGGACAGGGTGAACACTGAAGCTTTCTTT
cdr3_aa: CASSQEDRVNTEAFF

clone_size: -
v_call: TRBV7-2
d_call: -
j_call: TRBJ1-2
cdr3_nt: TGTGCCAGCGGATTGCTCTATGGCTACACCTTC
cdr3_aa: CASGLLYGYTF

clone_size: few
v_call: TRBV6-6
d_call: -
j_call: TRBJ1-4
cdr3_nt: TGTGCCAGCACCTACTCCCAGGTTCTCCCCTTTAATGAAAAACTGTTTTTT
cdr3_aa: CASTYSQVLPFNEKLFF

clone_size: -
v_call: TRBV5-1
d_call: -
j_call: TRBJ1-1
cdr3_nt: TGCGCCAGCCGGAAAGAGGACACTGAAGCTTTCTTT
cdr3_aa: CASRKEDTEAFF

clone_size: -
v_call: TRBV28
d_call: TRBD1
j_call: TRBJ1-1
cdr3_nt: TGTGCCAGCACCCCCGGACAGGGTTGGTTCACTGAAGCTTTCTTT
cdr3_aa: CASTPGQGWFTEAFF

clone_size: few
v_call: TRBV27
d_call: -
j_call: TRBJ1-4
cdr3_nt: TGTGCCAGCAGTTTAGGCCAGAGGGGAGAAAAACTGTTTTTT
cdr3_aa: CASSLGQRGEKLFF

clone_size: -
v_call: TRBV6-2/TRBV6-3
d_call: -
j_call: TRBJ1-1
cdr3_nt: TGTGCCAGCAGTTACCCATGGCCCGCTGAAGCTTTCTTT
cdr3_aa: CASSYPWPAEAFF

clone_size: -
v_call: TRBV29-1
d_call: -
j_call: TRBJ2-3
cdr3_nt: TGCAGCGCTAGCAGGGAGACAGATACGCAGTATTTT
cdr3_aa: CSASRETDTQYF

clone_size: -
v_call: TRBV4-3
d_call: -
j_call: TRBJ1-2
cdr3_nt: TGCGCCAGCAGCCATAGGGTTAGACATGGCTACACCTTC
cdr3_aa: CASSHRVRHGYTF

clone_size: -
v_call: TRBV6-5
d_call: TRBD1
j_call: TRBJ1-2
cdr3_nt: TGTGCCAGCAGACGCGGGACAGGGGGGTGGAGCTACACCTTC
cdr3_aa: CASRRGTGGWSYTF

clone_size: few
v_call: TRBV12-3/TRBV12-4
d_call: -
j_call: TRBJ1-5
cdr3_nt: TGTGCCAGCAGTTTAACGCAGGCGCAGCCCCAGCATTTT
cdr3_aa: CASSLTQAQPQHF

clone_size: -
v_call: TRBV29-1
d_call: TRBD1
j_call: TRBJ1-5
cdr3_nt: TGCAGCGTCTGGGACAGAGCTAGCAATCAGCCCCAGCATTTT
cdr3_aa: CSVWDRASNQPQHF

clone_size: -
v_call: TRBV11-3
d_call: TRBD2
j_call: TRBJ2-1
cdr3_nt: TGTGCCAGCAGCTCGTGGACTAGCGGAACGAGCTCCTACAATGAGCAGTTCTTC
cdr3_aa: CASSSWTSGTSSYNEQFF

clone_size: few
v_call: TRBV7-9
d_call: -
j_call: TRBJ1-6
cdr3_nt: TGTGCCAGCAGCTTATCCGGCGGAGGAAGATACAATTCACCCCTCCACTTT
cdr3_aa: CASSLSGGGRYNSPLHF

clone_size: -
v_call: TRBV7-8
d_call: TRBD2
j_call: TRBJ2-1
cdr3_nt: TGTGCCAGCAGCTTAGTTAGCGGGAGTTACAATGAGCAGTTCTTC
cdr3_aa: CASSLVSGSYNEQFF

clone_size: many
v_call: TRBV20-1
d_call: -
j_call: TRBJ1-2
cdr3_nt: TGCAGTGCCCCGGGGGGGGATTATGGCTACACCTTC
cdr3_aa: CSAPGGDYGYTF

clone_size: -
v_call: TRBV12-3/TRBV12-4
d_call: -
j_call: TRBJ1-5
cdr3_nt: TGTGCCAGCAGTTTTGCACAGAACAATCAGCCCCAGCATTTT
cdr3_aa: CASSFAQNNQPQHF

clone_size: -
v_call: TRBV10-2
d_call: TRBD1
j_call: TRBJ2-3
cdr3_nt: TGCGCCAGCAGGGCGGGACAGGGAGTCGATACGCAGTATTTT
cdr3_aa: CASRAGQGVDTQYF

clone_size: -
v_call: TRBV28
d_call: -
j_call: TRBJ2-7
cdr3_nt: TGTGCCAGCAACCCCCGAATTAGGCGGGACCCTCGCTACGAGCAGTACTTC
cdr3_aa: CASNPRIRRDPRYEQYF

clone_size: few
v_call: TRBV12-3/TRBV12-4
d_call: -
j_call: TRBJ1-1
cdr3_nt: TGTGCCAGCAGTTCCCCCTTAAAGTGGAACACTGAAGCTTTCTTT
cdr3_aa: CASSSPLKWNTEAFF

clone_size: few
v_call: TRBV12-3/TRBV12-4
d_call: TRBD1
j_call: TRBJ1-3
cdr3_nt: TGTGCCAGCAGTCCGCAGGGGGCCAGAAACACCATATATTTT
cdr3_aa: CASSPQGARNTIYF

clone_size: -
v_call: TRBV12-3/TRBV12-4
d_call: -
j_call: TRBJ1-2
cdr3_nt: TGTGCCAGCAGTAACTACGCGGGAGATGGCTACACCTTC
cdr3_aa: CASSNYAGDGYTF

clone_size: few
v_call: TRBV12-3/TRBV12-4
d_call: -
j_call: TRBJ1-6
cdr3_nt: TGTGCCAGCACCTCGACGGGGCCTCCCCTCCACTTT
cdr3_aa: CASTSTGPPLHF

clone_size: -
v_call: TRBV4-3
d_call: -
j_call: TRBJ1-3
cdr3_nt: TGCGCCAGCAGCCAAGATAAAAGGACGGGATTCTCTGGAAACACCATATATTTT
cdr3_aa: CASSQDKRTGFSGNTIYF

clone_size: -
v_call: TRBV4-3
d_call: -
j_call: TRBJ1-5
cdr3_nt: TGCGCCAGCAGCCAAGATCCGGTTAGCAATCAGCCCCAGCATTTT
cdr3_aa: CASSQDPVSNQPQHF

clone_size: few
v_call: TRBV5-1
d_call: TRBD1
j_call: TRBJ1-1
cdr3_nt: TGCGCCAGCGGGCTCGACTTGGACAGGACGAACACTGAAGCTTTCTTT
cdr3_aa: CASGLDLDRTNTEAFF

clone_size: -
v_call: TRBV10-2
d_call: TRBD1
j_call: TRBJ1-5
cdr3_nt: TGCGCCAGCAGGTCTGGACAGGGAAATCAGCCCCAGCATTTT
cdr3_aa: CASRSGQGNQPQHF

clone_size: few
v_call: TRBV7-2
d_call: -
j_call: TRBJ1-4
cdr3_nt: TGTGCCAGCAGCTTATTCATCGGGGTTTCGTTGACAACTAATGAAAAACTGTTTTTT
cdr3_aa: CASSLFIGVSLTTNEKLFF

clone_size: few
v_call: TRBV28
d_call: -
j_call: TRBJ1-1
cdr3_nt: TGTGCCAGCAGCCAAGCCTCCGTGAACACTGAAGCTTTCTTT
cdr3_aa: CASSQASVNTEAFF

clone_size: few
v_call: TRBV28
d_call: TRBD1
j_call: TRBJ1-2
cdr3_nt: TGTGCCAGCAGTTCGGACAGGGGAAGGTATGGCTACACCTTC
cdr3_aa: CASSSDRGRYGYTF

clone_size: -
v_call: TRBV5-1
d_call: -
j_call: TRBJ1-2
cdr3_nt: TGCGCCAGCAGCTTGGCCTTTGGCAGGGACGCCCGATTCGGCTACACCTTC
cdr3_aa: CASSLAFGRDARFGYTF

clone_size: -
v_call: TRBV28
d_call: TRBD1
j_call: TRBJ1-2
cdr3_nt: TGTGCCAGCAGTCTTAAACAGGGGTCCTATGGCTACACCTTC
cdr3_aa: CASSLKQGSYGYTF